This T cell receptor (beta chain) stems from a study of T cells in Graves' hyperthyroidism and ophthalmopathy (dated by TCRdb to about 2019). At the level of the whole study: Peripheral blood samples were taken at the time of initial diagnosis, prior to any treatment. The study also compared thyroid tissue and blood T-cell repertoires from five or six Graves' hyperthyroidism patients. The 95 to 100 discovery patients were randomly divided into training and test sets at a 7:3 ratio. A discovery cohort of about a hundred patients, roughly 45 with Graves' ophthalmopathy and approximately 55 with stable Graves' hyperthyroidism, was used to find distinguishing TCR V-J signatures. Whether ophthalmopathy could be predicted prospectively was tested in an independent validation cohort made up of roughly 19 hyperthyroidism patients plus 17 patients who later progressed to ophthalmopathy. Once sampling was done, hyperthyroidism patients were given methimazole at a starting dose of 30 mg daily, whereas ophthalmopathy patients were given high-dose intravenous methylprednisolone. The paper reports TCR Vbeta CDR3 sequencing of roughly 140 peripheral blood samples: around 41 ophthalmopathy, about 75 hyperthyroidism and 17 progressor patients. Broader findings and caveats from the paper: Most expanded thyroid clonotypes (frequency above 0.001) were also detected in blood, a finding suggesting that blood repertoires may reflect thyroid immune responses. During validation, the model predicted progression to ophthalmopathy a median of around 7 months ahead of onset, with 60% to 71% sensitivity and more than 72% specificity. No statistical method was used to set the sample size in advance, and investigators knew the group allocation. A 13 V-J signature model separated ophthalmopathy from stable hyperthyroidism, with about 90% sensitivity and 81% to 82% specificity in cross-validation and 80%/75% in testing.

Comments on this clonotype: Its antigen is currently not known. Base qualities were left out, and no much larger clone turns up one base away.

Hyperthyroidism patients were aged 18 to 65 years and newly diagnosed, with disease duration of less than 2 months. Patients with uncontrolled infections, other autoimmune diseases, pregnancy or lactation were excluded. Clinical symptoms, serum thyroxine and TRAb, thyroid ultrasound, and orbital computed tomography formed the basis for the diagnoses. Blood from progressor patients was collected at the time of first diagnosis with hyperthyroidism, before any ophthalmopathy symptoms had appeared. PBMCs were separated from approximately 10 ml of fresh peripheral blood using Ficoll-Paque density gradient centrifugation. Progressor patients were first diagnosed with Graves' hyperthyroidism and then developed ophthalmopathy during follow-up. Total RNA was extracted using Trizol reagent, and RNA quality was assessed on an Agilent 2100 Bioanalyzer. Reading from cysteine to phenylalanine, the CDR3 counts 15 amino acids. This entry keeps only the CDR3 DNA: 45 bases, framed from base 1. In the germline V gene, CDR1 corresponds to SNHLY and CDR2 to FYNNEI. V is trimmed back by 4 bases and J by 1 base, and the junction contains 2 bases that no gene match accounts for.

TCR beta CDR3 regions were amplified from RNA transcripts. For the first round of RT-PCR on the TCR CDR3, the HTBI primer set was used together with the Qiagen OneStep RT-PCR kit. Libraries were constructed in a second round of multiplex PCR, after which size selection and purification were performed. The libraries were sequenced on an Illumina HiSeq2000 using paired-end 100 bp reads. The original pipeline was this. Raw data were processed with SOAPnuke, discarding reads with adapters, uncalled bases, mean Phred below 15, or no exact constant-primer or identifier match. High-quality paired reads were merged with COPE v1.2.5, and unique nucleotide sequences were defined as clonotypes. Clonotypes were aligned to IMGT TRBV, TRBD and TRBJ reference segments using MiTCR v1.1. The analysis was restricted to V-J combinations with a frequency above 0.0001, which together covered about 99% of the repertoires. A TCS score was defined as the ratio between F50 (clonal expansion) and ExV (chaos), using BLOSUM62-based TCRdist between CDR3 peptides within each V-J. Welch's t-statistics and random forest reduced fewer than 600 V-J features to about 12, which were used in a naive Bayes classifier (R e1071). In TCRdb, the public reads were trimmed at Q25 with fastp and aligned with MiXCR, with productive beta chains retained. Every entry covers one CDR3 protein and lists the most common genes and DNA from its rows. The V and J calls were not made by the authors but by TCRdb's processing. The sample profile shows fewer than 500,000 distinct CDR3 sequences; roughly 12% of them were found once. The ten largest clonotypes hold less than 25% of the sample.

This TCR was recovered from a young man with Graves' hyperthyroidism that later progressed to Graves' ophthalmopathy. The source material was blood. This receptor chain uses TRBV2 and TRBJ2-2; 8 junctional bases match TRBD1. The DNA sequence follows: TGTGCCAGCAGTGGGGACAGGAGGAACACCGGGGAGCTGTTTTTT. It codes for CASSGDRRNTGELFF.